The 14 T cell receptor beta chains below were found in one sample sequenced in a study of T cells after yellow fever vaccination. TCRdb called the 5' RACE reads again in MiXCR, with one record for every CDR3 protein. The sample lists a few hundred thousand distinct CDR3 sequences, roughly 8.3% occurring once. This specimen was PBMCs, taken more than 40 days after the first yellow fever vaccination. These receptors all come from a man in his late teens or twenties who received the YFV17D yellow fever vaccine.

The table lists this clonotype with a few counts. This chain connects TRBV20-1 to TRBJ2-5; D perhaps matches TRBD2 (6 bases). This CDR3 spans 12 amino acids. V lost 3 bases and J 5 bases, leaving 10 bases between the germline ends. The germline V gene encodes CDR1 DFQATT and CDR2 SNEGSKA (reference sequence). CDR3 in amino acids: CSARWAGETQYF. The CDR3 coding sequence is TGCAGTGCTAGGTGGGCGGGGGAGACCCAGTACTTC.

This chain uses TRBV29-1 with TRBJ1-2, with D unclear. Trimming took off 4 bases at V and 6 bases at J, with 12 bases between the two ends. Germline V CDR1 and CDR2: SQVTM, ANQGSEA. The CDR3 is 12 amino acids. In DNA form, the CDR3 reads TGCAGCGTTGTCTGGGGATGGGATGGCTACACCTTC. The encoded protein is CSVVWGWDGYTF.

This clonotype appeared a few times. The rearrangement joins TRBV20-1 to TRBJ2-2, with D hard to call. V was pared by 5 bases and J by 0 bases, with 10 bases between. The germline gives CDR1 DFQATT, CDR2 SNEGSKA (reference sequence). The CDR3 runs to 14 residues. The CDR3 DNA is TGCAGTGCTGGTAATACAGCGAACACCGGGGAGCTGTTTTTT. This gives the protein CSAGNTANTGELFF.

This chain uses TRBV7-8 with TRBJ1-2, with 10 bases that match TRBD1. Germline V gene sequence: CDR1 SGHVS, CDR2 FQNEAQ. CDR3 length equals 14 residues. Losses at the gene ends were 5 bases for V and 8 bases for J; bases not matched to a gene: 8. In DNA form, the CDR3 reads TGTGCCAGCAGCGCCACGGGACAGGGGATGGGCTACACCTTC. This sequence encodes CASSATGQGMGYTF. Full variable domain (outside the CDR3, taken from reference TRBV7-8 and TRBJ1-2): GAGVSQSPRYKVAKRGQDVALRCDPISGHVSLFWYQQALGQGPEFLTYFQNEAQLDKSGLPSDRFFAERPEGSVSTLKIQRTQQEDSAVYLCASSATGQGMGYTFGSGTRLTVV.

This clonotype was seen repeatedly, ten times or more. The rearrangement joins TRBV7-9 to TRBJ1-2; D uncertain. The CDR3 runs to 12 residues. The germline V gene has CDR1 SEHNR and CDR2 FQNEAQ (reference sequence). Trimming shortened V by 5 bases and J by 6 bases, and 10 bases separated the two germline ends. The CDR3 protein is CASSPNYDGYTF. The DNA for the CDR3 is TGTGCCAGCAGCCCCAACTACGATGGCTACACCTTC.

This clonotype has more than one count but fewer than ten. This chain connects TRBV2 to TRBJ1-1, with TRBD1 as a possible D gene (6 bases). This CDR3 is 12 amino acids long. The germline V gene has CDR1 SNHLY and CDR2 FYNNEI. The germline V and J ends were trimmed by 9 bases and 4 bases, with 12 bases remaining between them. CDR3 nucleotides: TGTGCCAGAAAGACAGGATCCACTGAAGCTTTCTTT. Its translation is CARKTGSTEAFF. Variable domain in full (rest from reference TRBV2 and TRBJ1-1): EPEVTQTPSHQVTQMGQEVILRCVPISNHLYFYWYRQILGQKVEFLVSFYNNEISEKSEIFDDQFSVERPDGSNFTLKIRSTKLEDSAMYFCARKTGSTEAFFGQGTRLTVV.

V and J are TRBV4-3 and TRBJ2-5; 7 nucleotides match TRBD2. Unmatched junction bases numbered 6, after V lost 0 bases and J lost 8 bases. The germline CDR1 and CDR2 sequences are LGHNA and YSLEER. The CDR3 spans 14 residues. Here the CDR3 reads CASSQDSSGATQYF. CDR3 DNA sequence: TGCGCCAGCAGCCAAGATAGCAGCGGGGCCACCCAGTACTTC.

This clonotype came up a few times. The rearrangement links TRBV6-1 to TRBJ1-3; a possible D gene is TRBD1 (5 bases). This CDR3 contains 16 residues. Trimming left V 6 bases short and J 5 bases short, with 20 bases between. CDR1 is MNHNS, CDR2 SASEGT, per germline. CDR3 sequence reads: CASSLGGRIDRNTIYF. For the CDR3, the DNA is TGTGCCAGCAGCCTCGGGGGACGGATCGATAGAAACACCATATATTTT.

This clonotype was seen a few times. The chain carries TRBV7-2 and TRBJ2-5, with a tentative D call TRBD2 (6 bases). Trimming left V 3 bases short and J 5 bases short, with 19 bases between. The length of the CDR3 is 16 residues. Germline CDR1 SGHTA, CDR2 FQGNSA. The CDR3 loop reads CASSLEWSAGYETQYF. Written as DNA, the CDR3 is TGTGCCAGCAGCTTGGAATGGTCTGCGGGGTATGAGACCCAGTACTTC. Full variable domain (rest looked up from reference TRBV7-2 and TRBJ2-5): GAGVSQSPSNKVTEKGKDVELRCDPISGHTALYWYRQSLGQGLEFLIYFQGNSAPDKSGLPSDRFSAERTGGSVSTLTIQRTQQEDSAVYLCASSLEWSAGYETQYFGPGTRLLVL.

This chain uses TRBV6-1 with TRBJ2-2; D gene unclear. CDR1 and CDR2 from the germline V gene are MNHNS and SASEGT. V lost 7 bases and J lost 3, with 12 bases in between. The CDR3 sequence is 14 residues long. The CDR3 bases are TGTGCCAGCATCCGACTTCCTTACACCGGGGAGCTGTTTTTT. It codes for CASIRLPYTGELFF.

This clonotype has more than one count but fewer than ten. The rearrangement uses TRBV5-1 and TRBJ1-6; D is perhaps TRBD1 (6 bases). The germline gives CDR1 SGHRS, CDR2 YFSETQ. CDR3 length: 16 amino acids. V was shortened by 2 bases and J by 1 base, with 10 bases between the two germline ends. CDR3 nucleotides: TGCGCCAGCAGCTTCACAGGGAGTTCCTATAATTCACCCCTCCACTTT. Translated, it gives CASSFTGSSYNSPLHF.

The CDR3 bases are TGTGCCATCAGCGTAACAGGGGAGTCCTATGGCTACACCTTC. It yields the protein CAISVTGESYGYTF. The rearrangement joins TRBV10-3 to TRBJ1-2; 7 bases line up with TRBD1. CDR3 size: 14 residues. Per germline, CDR1 ENHRY and CDR2 SYGVKD. The J segment lost 4 bases and the V segment lost 6 bases, leaving 8 bases of the junction unmatched.

This clonotype has ten or more counts. This sequence joins TRBV7-6 and TRBJ2-5, with D unclear. Germline V lookup: CDR1 SGHVS, CDR2 FNYEAQ. The CDR3 extends over 13 amino acids. V lost 5 bases to trimming and J lost 0 bases, with 7 bases between them. CDR3 amino acids: CASSTGHQETQYF. The CDR3 DNA reads TGTGCCAGCAGCACCGGACACCAAGAGACCCAGTACTTC.

This clonotype was found a few times. CDR3 in amino acids: CASSLESGESPLHF. As DNA, the CDR3 is TGTGCCAGCAGCTTAGAGTCGGGGGAATCACCCCTCCACTTT. The chain joins TRBV7-8 to TRBJ1-6; tentatively, D is TRBD1 (5 bases). V lost 1 base and J lost 10, with 11 bases in between. Germline assignment: CDR1 SGHVS and CDR2 FQNEAQ. This CDR3 contains 14 residues.